One sample yielded the 10 T cell receptor beta chains listed below, sequenced in a study of monozygotic twins with cystic fibrosis. Generated by immunoSEQ multiplex PCR, the TCRdb table keeps only in-frame clones and is missing some. The sample carries 34,000 or so clones, 75% to 95% recorded once. Sequencing used blood. The receptors derive from a boy between 2 and 10 years old with cystic fibrosis.

The V gene is TRBV9, the J gene TRBJ2-7; 9 positions agree with TRBD1. In germline, CDR1 is SGDLS, CDR2 YYNGEE. V gave up 4 bases and J gave up 8 bases; unmatched junction bases: 7. There are 13 residues in the CDR3. CDR3 region: CASSSGTGNQQYF. The DNA for the CDR3 is TGTGCCAGCAGCTCTGGGACAGGGAACCAGCAGTACTTC.

This clone was counted a single time. V usage is TRBV6-5 and J usage is TRBJ1-2, with a tentative D call TRBD1 (6 bases). The CDR3 totals 15 residues. CDR1 is MNHEY, CDR2 SVGAGI, per germline. The V and J ends lost 4 bases and 5 bases respectively, with 17 bases between them. As DNA, the CDR3 is TGTGCCAGCAGTTTAAGGGGAGGACAGCTTTATGGCTACACCTTC. It translates to CASSLRGGQLYGYTF.

The genes are TRBV7-8 and TRBJ2-2, with 9 bases lining up with TRBD2. This CDR3 has 14 amino acids. The V gene's germline CDR1 is SGHVS and CDR2 FQNEAQ. The ends lost 5 bases at V and 4 bases at J; junction bases unmatched: 2. This CDR3 is CASSISGGTGELFF. The CDR3 DNA reads TGTGCCAGCAGCATTAGCGGGGGCACCGGGGAGCTGTTTTTT.

The chain uses TRBV27 and TRBJ2-3, with TRBD1 matching 7 bases. The CDR3 spans 14 residues. Trimming at V came to 5 bases and at J to 0 bases, leaving 2 bases not matched to a gene. Germline loops: CDR1 MNHEY, CDR2 SMNVEV (reference sequence). The CDR3 DNA is TGTGCCAGCAGTGACAGGGTCAGCACAGATACGCAGTATTTT. Residues: CASSDRVSTDTQYF.

The J gene is TRBJ1-1, the V gene TRBV29-1, with D possibly matching TRBD1 (5 bases). The CDR3 is 13 residues long. Germline values: CDR1 SQVTM, CDR2 ANQGSEA. Trimming left V 2 bases short and J 6 bases short, with 13 bases between. This CDR3 reads CSVERQGISEAFF. The CDR3 DNA reads TGCAGCGTTGAACGGCAGGGTATATCTGAAGCTTTCTTT.

This rearrangement joins TRBV7-8 to TRBJ2-3; 9 nucleotides align to TRBD1. The CDR3 loop spans 17 amino acids. The germline gives CDR1 SGHVS, CDR2 FQNEAQ. The V gene end was trimmed by 1 base and the J gene end by 1 base; junction bases not matched to a gene: 6. The CDR3 loop reads CASSLVGTGSGTDTQYF. In DNA form, the CDR3 reads TGTGCCAGCAGCTTAGTTGGGACAGGGAGCGGCACAGATACGCAGTATTTT.

The rearrangement joins TRBV6-5 to TRBJ1-2; D is unclear. The CDR3 loop spans 14 amino acids. Trimming shortened V by 0 bases and J by 4 bases, and 9 bases separated the two germline ends. CDR1 MNHEY and CDR2 SVGAGI come from the germline V gene. CDR3 region: CASSYSKSGYGYTF. Written as DNA, the CDR3 is TGTGCCAGCAGTTACTCGAAGAGTGGCTATGGCTACACCTTC.

The chain joins TRBV19 to TRBJ2-2; no definite D call. Trimming pared 4 bases from V and 7 bases from J, leaving 10 bases between. Germline CDR1 reads LNHDA; CDR2 reads SQIVND (reference sequence). This CDR3 comprises 13 residues. Here the CDR3 DNA reads TGTGCCAGTAGTACCCCGGTTAGCGGGGAGCTGTTTTTT. Its protein product is CASSTPVSGELFF. Supplemented by reference TRBV19 and TRBJ2-2, the full variable domain reads DGGITQSPKYLFRKEGQNVTLSCEQNLNHDAMYWYRQDPGQGLRLIYYSQIVNDFQKGDIAEGYSVSREKKESFPLTVTSAQKNPTAFYLCASSTPVSGELFFGEGSRLTVL.

The V and J genes are TRBV9 and TRBJ2-2; no clear D gene. Trimming took 0 bases from V and 4 from J, leaving 4 bases between them. The CDR3 loop spans 13 amino acids. From germline, CDR1 is SGDLS and CDR2 YYNGEE. The CDR3 protein is CASSVDGTGELFF. Written as DNA, the CDR3 is TGTGCCAGCAGCGTAGATGGCACCGGGGAGCTGTTTTTT.

The J gene is TRBJ1-2, the V gene TRBV18; D gene uncertain. CDR1 is KGHSH, CDR2 LQKENI, per germline. The V end was cut by 0 bases, the J end by 4 bases, with 12 bases between. This CDR3 region has 15 residues. CDR3 region: CASSPPPPFSYGYTF. The DNA for the CDR3 is TGTGCCAGCTCACCACCTCCACCTTTTAGCTATGGCTACACCTTC.